This T cell receptor beta chain was captured in a study of post-analysis software for immune sequencing data (dated by TCRdb to 2014 to 2015). For the study in its entirety: Relapsing-remitting, secondary progressive and progressive-relapsing multiple sclerosis were recorded as disease courses, and subtype annotation was lacking for some patients. Patient repertoires were compared against 11 previously published healthy control repertoires from donors aged roughly 6 to 27 years. A subset of samples was prepared in parallel using single-end sample barcoding, then pooled and co-amplified after Illumina adapter ligation. What the research found in general, with its limitations: Compared with controls, multiple sclerosis patients had significantly lower normalized Chao1 diversity, a finding suggesting substantial peripheral T-cell clonal expansion. Patients showed significantly higher frequencies than controls for five TRBV segments, among them TRBV5-6, TRBV5-1 and TRBV20-1. Direct clustering with F measure showed strong co-clustering of samples prepared in the same batch, prompting a batch-effect correction. The multiple sclerosis patient group was slightly younger than the control group.

TCR beta repertoires were profiled from peripheral blood of more than ten young patients with multiple sclerosis to demonstrate the VDJtools post-analysis software. Multiple sclerosis patients were children and adolescents aged 6 to 15 years. Library creation used PCR. TCRdb names Illumina HiSeq 2500 as the instrument used. To reduce PCR and sequencing biases, unique molecular identifiers were incorporated into the TCR beta cDNA libraries. Per 1 to 10 million input T cells, roughly 500,000 cDNA molecules were obtained, such that each molecule approximated one T cell. The same protocol used for the earlier healthy control dataset was applied to prepare and sequence the patient libraries. Within a given batch, samples were prepared together, multiplexed and sequenced on the same HiSeq lane. The paper's processing steps were these. Raw barcoded reads were processed with MIGEC, and single-read molecular identifier groups were discarded before consensus assembly and CDR3 extraction. VDJtools was used for post-analysis of the clonotype tables, and diversity was normalized by down-sampling every dataset to the size of the smallest sample. To correct batch-related cross-sample contamination, repertoire overlap clustering matched CDR3 amino acid sequences but not nucleotide sequences. The public sequencing data were trimmed at Q25 with fastp and processed into clonotypes with MiXCR by TCRdb, which kept only in-frame beta chains. A single entry per CDR3 protein holds the most common genes and DNA from its merged rows. The authors' filters were not applied to this entry. Across this sample there are about half a million distinct CDR3 sequences, with around a third seen only once. The top ten clonotypes cover 4.5% to 7.5% of the sample.

As to this clonotype: There is no known antigen for this receptor. The record has no base qualities; no much larger clone is one base away.

Via the germline V gene, CDR1 is SGHTA and CDR2 FQGNSA. Trimming takes 4 bases from V and 5 bases from J, and the germline ends sit 5 bases apart. The CDR3 starts with the cysteine, ends with the phenylalanine, and has 11 residues. CDR3 DNA only is kept here, 33 bases in frame from base 1. The receptor's source is a girl younger than 18 with multiple sclerosis. The sequence joins TRBV7-2 to TRBJ2-5; the D gene is not confidently resolved. Input material: blood. The DNA sequence follows: TGTGCCAGCAGCTGGACGGAGACCCAGTACTTC. This gives the protein CASSWTETQYF.